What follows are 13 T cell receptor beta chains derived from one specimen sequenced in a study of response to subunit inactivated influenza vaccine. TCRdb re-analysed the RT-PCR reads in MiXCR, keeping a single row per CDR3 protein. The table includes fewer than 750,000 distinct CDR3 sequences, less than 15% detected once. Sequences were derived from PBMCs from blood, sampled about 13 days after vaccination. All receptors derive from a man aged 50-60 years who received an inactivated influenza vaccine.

The DNA of the CDR3 is TGTGCCAGCAGCCGTAAACTACTTCAAGAGACCCAGTACTTC. Translated: CASSRKLLQETQYF. This chain joins TRBV13 and TRBJ2-5; D is uncertain. Trimming took 5 bases from V and 2 from J, leaving 12 bases between them. This CDR3 comprises 14 residues. Germline loops: CDR1 PRHDT, CDR2 FYEKMQ (reference sequence).

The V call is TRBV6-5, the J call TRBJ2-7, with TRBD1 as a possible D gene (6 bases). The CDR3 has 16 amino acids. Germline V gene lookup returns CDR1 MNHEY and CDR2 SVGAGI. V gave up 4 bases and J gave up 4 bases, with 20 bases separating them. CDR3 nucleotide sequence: TGTGCCAGCAGTTCGGCGTTTCGCAGGGGAATGTACGAGCAGTACTTC. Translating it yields CASSSAFRRGMYEQYF.

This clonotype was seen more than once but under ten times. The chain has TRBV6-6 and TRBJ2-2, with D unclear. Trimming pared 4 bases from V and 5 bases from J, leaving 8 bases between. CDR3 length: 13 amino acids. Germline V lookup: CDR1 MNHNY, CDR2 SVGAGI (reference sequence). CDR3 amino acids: CASSSPSTGELFF. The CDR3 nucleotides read TGTGCCAGCAGTTCCCCCTCGACCGGGGAGCTGTTTTTT.

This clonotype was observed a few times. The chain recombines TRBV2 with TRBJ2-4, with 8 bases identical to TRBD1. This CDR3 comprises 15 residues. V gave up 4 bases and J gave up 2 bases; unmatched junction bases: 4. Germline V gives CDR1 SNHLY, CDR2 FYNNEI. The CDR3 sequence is CASSAQGAPKNIQYF. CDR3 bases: TGTGCCAGCAGTGCCCAGGGGGCACCCAAAAACATTCAGTACTTC.

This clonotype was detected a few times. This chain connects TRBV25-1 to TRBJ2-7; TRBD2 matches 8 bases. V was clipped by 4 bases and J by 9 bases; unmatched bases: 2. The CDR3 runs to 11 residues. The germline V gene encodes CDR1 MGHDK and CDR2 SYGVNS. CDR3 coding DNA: TGTGCCAGCAGTGGCGGGGGGTCGCAGTACTTC. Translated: CASSGGGSQYF.

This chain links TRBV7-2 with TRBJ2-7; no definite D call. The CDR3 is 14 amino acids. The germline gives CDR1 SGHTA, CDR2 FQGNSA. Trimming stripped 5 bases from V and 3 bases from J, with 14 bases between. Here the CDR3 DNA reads TGTGCCAGCAGCCAGGCCTTTGGTTTCTACGAGCAGTACTTC. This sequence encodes CASSQAFGFYEQYF.

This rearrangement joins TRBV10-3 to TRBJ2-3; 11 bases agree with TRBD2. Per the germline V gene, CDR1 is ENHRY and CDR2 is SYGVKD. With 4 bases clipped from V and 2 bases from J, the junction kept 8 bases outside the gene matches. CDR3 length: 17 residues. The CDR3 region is CAISVSRLAGFTDTQYF. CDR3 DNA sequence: TGTGCCATCAGTGTCTCCAGACTAGCGGGGTTCACAGATACGCAGTATTTT.

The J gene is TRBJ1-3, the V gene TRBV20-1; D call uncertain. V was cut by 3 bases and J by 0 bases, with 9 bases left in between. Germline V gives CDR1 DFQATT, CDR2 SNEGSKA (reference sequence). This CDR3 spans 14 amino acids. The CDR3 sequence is CSASRRNSGNTIYF. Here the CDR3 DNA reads TGCAGTGCTAGTCGCCGGAACTCTGGAAACACCATATATTTT.

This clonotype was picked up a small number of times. Written as DNA, the CDR3 is TGTGCCTGGAGCGCTAGCGCCGGGGATACGCAGTATTTT. It is translated as CAWSASAGDTQYF. The chain recombines TRBV30 with TRBJ2-3, with D possibly TRBD2 on 6 matching bases. The CDR3 length is 13 residues. Germline V gene sequence: CDR1 GTSNPN, CDR2 SVGIG (reference sequence). Deletions cut 3 bases from V and 6 bases from J, with 13 bases between.

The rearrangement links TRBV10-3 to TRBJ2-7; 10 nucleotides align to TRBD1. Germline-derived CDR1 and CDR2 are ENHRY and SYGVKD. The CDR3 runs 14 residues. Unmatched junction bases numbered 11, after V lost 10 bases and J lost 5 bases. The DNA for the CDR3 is TGTGCCAACTCAGGACAGGGGGATTTGAACGAGCAGTACTTC. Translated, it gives CANSGQGDLNEQYF.

In DNA, the CDR3 is TGTGCCAGCAGCGCTAGCGGGGGGCTTACAGATACGCAGTATTTT. Amino acids: CASSASGGLTDTQYF. The chain couples TRBV6-1 to TRBJ2-3; TRBD2 aligns across 11 bases. CDR1 and CDR2 from the germline V gene are MNHNS and SASEGT. V dropped 6 bases and J dropped 3; count of bases not matched to a gene: 5. The CDR3 sequence is 15 residues long.

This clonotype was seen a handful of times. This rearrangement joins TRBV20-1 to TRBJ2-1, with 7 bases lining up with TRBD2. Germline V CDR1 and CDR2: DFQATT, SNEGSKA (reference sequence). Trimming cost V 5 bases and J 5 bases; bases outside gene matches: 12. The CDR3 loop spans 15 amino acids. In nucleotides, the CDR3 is TGCAGTGCTCCGGCGGCTAGCGGCTTTAACAATGAGCAGTTCTTC. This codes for CSAPAASGFNNEQFF.

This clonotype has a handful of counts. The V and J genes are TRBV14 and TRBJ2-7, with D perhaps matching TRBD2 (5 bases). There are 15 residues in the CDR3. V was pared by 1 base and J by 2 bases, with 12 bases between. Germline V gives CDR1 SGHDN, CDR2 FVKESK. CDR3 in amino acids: CASSQGFSGAYEQYF. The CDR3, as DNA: TGTGCCAGCAGCCAAGGGTTCAGCGGAGCCTACGAGCAGTACTTC.